The entry that follows covers one T cell receptor beta chain sequence. Antigen unknown. The data derive from a study of T cells after posttransplantation cyclophosphamide. The study's findings and limits: Donor-recipient repertoire similarity was low at 1-2 months, rising over year one. Recipient CMV seropositivity and CMV reactivation strongly tracked TRB clonality. TRB overlap between skin or GI tissue T cells and blood was limited.

The repertoire was sequenced with immunoSEQ multiplex PCR; TCRdb's copy has only in-frame clones and lacks some. In the table there are roughly 20,000 clones, around 87% of which are singletons. Busulfan-fludarabine conditioning, marrow transplant, and cyclophosphamide on days +3 and +4 were administered. This TCR came from a female patient in her forties or fifties who received an allogeneic stem cell transplant from a related donor, was CMV-positive, and had no GVHD. A share of the T cells may be of graft donor origin. Material: PBMCs, obtained after allogeneic stem cell transplant with posttransplant cyclophosphamide.

CDR3 bases: TGTGCCAGCAGTTTACGCACGACAGGGGCAGGACAGTGGCCCCAGCATTTT. Residues: CASSLRTTGAGQWPQHF. V gene TRBV27 combines with J gene TRBJ1-5, with 8 bases aligning to TRBD1. V dropped 2 bases and J dropped 9; count of bases not matched to a gene: 15. This CDR3 region has 17 residues. Looked up from germline, CDR1 is MNHEY and CDR2 is SMNVEV (reference sequence).